Shown below are 30 T cell receptor beta chains from a single sample sequenced in a study of shared clonotypes between healthy human individuals. The assay was immunoSEQ multiplex PCR, and TCRdb's table has in-frame clones only and misses some. The repertoire holds about 480,000 clones, with over 60% as singletons. What was sequenced was PBMCs. The source is a woman between 40 and 50 years old in good health. Some clones in this sample may be carry-over from other donors' samples.

The V call is TRBV7-9, the J call TRBJ2-1, with D maybe TRBD2 (6 bases). The CDR3 covers 14 residues. Trimming pared 2 bases from V and 7 bases from J, leaving 12 bases between. Germline CDR1 reads SEHNR; CDR2 reads FQNEAQ (reference sequence). The CDR3 is CASSLMAEGNEQFF. The CDR3 nucleotides are TGTGCCAGCAGCTTAATGGCGGAGGGGAATGAGCAGTTCTTC. Looking up the rest from reference TRBV7-9 and TRBJ2-1 gives the full variable domain: DTGVSQNPRHKITKRGQNVTFRCDPISEHNRLYWYRQTLGQGPEFLTYFQNEAQLEKSRLLSDRFSAERPKGSFSTLEIQRTEQGDSAMYLCASSLMAEGNEQFFGPGTRLTVL.

This sequence joins TRBV19 and TRBJ2-7; the D is unclear. The V end lost 1 base, the J end lost 1 base, and 8 bases lay between the germline ends. Germline values: CDR1 LNHDA, CDR2 SQIVND (reference sequence). CDR3 length: 14 amino acids. In DNA form, the CDR3 reads TGTGCCAGTAGTATAGCCGGGCAGTCCTACGAGCAGTACTTC. Translating gives CASSIAGQSYEQYF.

The rearrangement links TRBV2 to TRBJ2-7; 10 bases align to TRBD2. The ends lost 1 base at V and 7 bases at J; junction bases unmatched: 7. The V gene's germline CDR1 is SNHLY and CDR2 FYNNEI. The CDR3 contains 15 residues. The CDR3 spells CASSEGGTSVKEQYF. The CDR3 DNA sequence: TGTGCCAGCAGTGAAGGAGGGACTAGCGTTAAGGAGCAGTACTTC.

The rearrangement links TRBV19 to TRBJ2-5, with TRBD1 matching over 8 bases. The CDR3 has 15 amino acids. Germline V gene data show CDR1 as LNHDA and CDR2 as SQIVND (reference sequence). V shed 5 bases, J shed 1 base, and the junction held 6 bases outside the gene matches. CDR3 DNA sequence: TGTGCCAGTAGTCGGACAGGGTACCCCCAAGAGACCCAGTACTTC. Translating it yields CASSRTGYPQETQYF.

About this clone: This is likely an artifact of a read error, given a far larger clone one base away. The chain recombines TRBV7-9 with TRBJ2-6, with 10 positions matching TRBD1. The germline gives CDR1 SEHNR, CDR2 FQNEAQ (reference sequence). The CDR3 sequence is 18 residues long. The CDR3 nucleotides read TGTGCCAGCAGCCAAAGGGACAGGGGCGGTAAAGGGGTCAACGTCCTGACTTTC. Translated: CASSQRDRGGKGVNVLTF.

The rearrangement links TRBV27 to TRBJ2-1, with D uncertain. Germline loops: CDR1 MNHEY, CDR2 SMNVEV (reference sequence). The CDR3 has 15 residues. V was clipped by 4 bases and J by 0 bases, with 10 bases between them. In DNA, the CDR3 is TGTGCCAGCAGTTACACGGTGAGCTCCTACAATGAGCAGTTCTTC. This codes for CASSYTVSSYNEQFF.

For the CDR3, the DNA is TGTGCCAGCAGCCCAAGTGGAGTAGACAATGAGCAGTTCTTC. Its protein product is CASSPSGVDNEQFF. The chain recombines TRBV7-3 with TRBJ2-1; D unclear. V was shortened by 5 bases and J by 5 bases, with 13 bases between the two germline ends. Germline V gene sequence: CDR1 SGHTA, CDR2 FQGTGA. This CDR3 has 14 amino acids.

The J gene is TRBJ1-5, the V gene TRBV5-6; the D is unclear. This CDR3 has 14 amino acids. Germline CDR1 reads SGHDT; CDR2 reads YYEEEE. Trimming left V 0 bases short and J 0 bases short, with 4 bases between. DNA for the CDR3: TGTGCCAGCAGCTTGGCGGATAGCAATCAGCCCCAGCATTTT. Translation gives CASSLADSNQPQHF.

The chain is built from TRBV6-7 and TRBJ1-1; maybe TRBD1 (5 bases). TRBV6-7 is an ORF; its function is uncertain. This CDR3 comprises 12 residues. Trimming took 5 bases from V and 9 from J, leaving 13 bases between them. The CDR3 sequence is CASSPTGEKAFF. Here the CDR3 DNA reads TGTGCCAGCAGTCCCACGGGGGAGAAAGCTTTCTTT.

The V call is TRBV28, the J call TRBJ2-7; 7 bases are shared with TRBD1. Germline CDR1 MDHEN, CDR2 SYDVKM. The junction had 6 bases not matched to a gene; V was cut back by 4 bases and J by 0 bases. This CDR3 is built from 15 residues. The CDR3 protein is CASSSAGTVSYEQYF. The DNA of the CDR3 is TGTGCCAGCAGTTCGGCCGGGACAGTCTCCTACGAGCAGTACTTC.

This chain joins TRBV10-3 and TRBJ2-1, with D unresolved. The CDR3 sequence is 14 residues long. V was clipped by 5 bases and J by 0 bases, with 8 bases between them. Germline V CDR1 and CDR2: ENHRY, SYGVKD. DNA for the CDR3: TGTGCCATCAGTCCTGAGGTCTCCTACAATGAGCAGTTCTTC. It translates to CAISPEVSYNEQFF.

The chain links TRBV4-1 to TRBJ2-5; D gene uncertain. CDR1 MGHRA and CDR2 YSYEKL come from the germline V gene. V gave up 0 bases and J gave up 5 bases, with 7 bases separating them. The CDR3 extends over 13 amino acids. CDR3 in amino acids: CASSQDPRETQYF. The CDR3 coding sequence is TGCGCCAGCAGCCAAGATCCCCGCGAGACCCAGTACTTC.

The table lists this clone with a few counts. The chain combines TRBV29-1 with TRBJ1-5; TRBD1 aligns across 8 bases. The length of the CDR3 is 15 residues. Per germline, CDR1 SQVTM and CDR2 ANQGSEA. V lost 1 base and J lost 3; bases outside the gene matches: 5. CDR3: CSVEVTGEPNQPQHF. The CDR3, as DNA: TGCAGCGTTGAAGTGACAGGGGAACCCAATCAGCCCCAGCATTTT.

This clone was recorded many times. The chain is built from TRBV12-5 and TRBJ1-2; maybe TRBD1 (6 bases). The CDR3 has 13 amino acids. V lost 3 bases to trimming and J lost 4 bases, with 9 bases between them. The germline CDR1 and CDR2 sequences are LGHNT and FRNRAP. CDR3 in amino acids: CASGFQGTYGYTF. DNA for the CDR3: TGTGCTAGTGGTTTCCAGGGGACCTATGGCTACACCTTC.

The V and J genes are TRBV11-2 and TRBJ2-1; D possibly corresponds to TRBD2 (6 bases). Deletions cut 10 bases from V and 8 bases from J, with 18 bases between. The germline V gene has CDR1 SGHAT and CDR2 FQNNGV. The CDR3 totals 13 residues. The CDR3 sequence is CATEDGTVYEQFF. The CDR3 DNA follows: TGTGCCACCGAGGATGGGACTGTCTATGAGCAGTTCTTC.

The table lists this clone with many counts. The J gene is TRBJ2-5, the V gene TRBV4-3; D possibly uses TRBD1 or TRBD2 (6 bases each). V was shortened by 1 base and J by 2 bases, with 14 bases between the two germline ends. The CDR3 spans 16 residues. Germline V CDR1 and CDR2: LGHNA, YSLEER. The CDR3 nucleotides are TGCGCCAGCAGCCAAGGGACAGCGAGCGGGCAAGAGACCCAGTACTTC. It specifies CASSQGTASGQETQYF.

The chain combines TRBV7-6 with TRBJ2-1; D gene ambiguous. Germline CDR1 SGHVS, CDR2 FNYEAQ. V lost 0 bases to trimming and J lost 7 bases, with 7 bases between them. The length of the CDR3 is 13 residues. CDR3 DNA sequence: TGTGCCAGCAGCTTAGCTGGTAGGAATGAGCAGTTCTTC. It codes for CASSLAGRNEQFF.

The genes are TRBV7-3 and TRBJ2-7, with 10 bases aligning to TRBD2. The germline CDR1 and CDR2 sequences are SGHTA and FQGTGA. V gave up 5 bases and J gave up 6 bases; unmatched junction bases: 7. CDR3 length equals 14 residues. The CDR3 coding sequence is TGTGCCAGCAGCGCTACGGGACTAGCGAGCGAGCAGTACTTC. It yields the protein CASSATGLASEQYF.

The genes are TRBV4-1 and TRBJ2-3; TRBD2 matches at 16 bases. After removal of 0 bases from V and 1 base from J, the junction contained 10 bases not matched to a gene. The CDR3 has 21 residues. Germline V CDR1 and CDR2: MGHRA, YSYEKL. The CDR3 DNA reads as TGCGCCAGCAGCCAAGATACGAACTCGGGACTAGCGGGAGGGCGCACAGATACGCAGTATTTT. Its protein product is CASSQDTNSGLAGGRTDTQYF.

V is TRBV6-5 and J is TRBJ1-6; TRBD1 matches at 7 bases. Germline CDR1 is MNHEY and CDR2 is SVGAGI. The CDR3 loop spans 14 amino acids. The junction had 2 bases not matched to a gene; V was cut back by 2 bases and J by 7 bases. The CDR3 here is CASSYQGGNSPLHF. DNA for the CDR3: TGTGCCAGCAGTTACCAGGGGGGGAATTCACCCCTCCACTTT.

This clone has at least ten counts. V is TRBV6-4 and J is TRBJ1-2, with 7 bases lining up with TRBD1. This CDR3 is built from 14 residues. Germline CDR1 MRHNA, CDR2 SNTAGT. Trimming at V came to 5 bases and at J to 1 base, leaving 4 bases not matched to a gene. CDR3: CASSRDRSNYGYTF. The CDR3 nucleotides are TGTGCCAGCAGTCGGGACAGAAGTAACTATGGCTACACCTTC.

V and J are TRBV5-8 and TRBJ1-1, with D possibly matching TRBD1 (5 bases). CDR1 and CDR2 (germline): SGHTS, YDEGEE. Trimming removed 5 bases from V and 0 bases from J, with 8 bases in between. The CDR3 is made up of 13 amino acids. The CDR3 coding sequence is TGTGCCAGCAGAAGGGACTTGAACACTGAAGCTTTCTTT. Its protein product is CASRRDLNTEAFF.

V and J are TRBV18 and TRBJ2-7; D perhaps matches TRBD1 (5 bases). V lost 2 bases to trimming and J lost 2 bases, with 16 bases between them. Germline-derived CDR1 and CDR2 are KGHSH and LQKENI. The CDR3 contains 16 residues. CDR3 nucleotides: TGTGCCAGCTCACCAAAGGTGGACACTGGAACCTACGAGCAGTACTTC. Amino acid sequence: CASSPKVDTGTYEQYF.

This sequence joins TRBV28 and TRBJ2-3; D possibly corresponds to TRBD1 (6 bases). There are 15 residues in the CDR3. Per the germline V gene, CDR1 is MDHEN and CDR2 is SYDVKM. V was clipped by 2 bases and J by 1 base, with 10 bases between them. CDR3 bases: TGTGCCAGCAGTTTAACAGGGAGTCGCACAGATACGCAGTATTTT. Protein: CASSLTGSRTDTQYF.

This chain joins TRBV2 and TRBJ2-5; D tentatively reads TRBD1 or TRBD2 (5 bases each). CDR1 and CDR2 from the germline V gene are SNHLY and FYNNEI. The CDR3 is 15 residues long. Trimming stripped 0 bases from V and 1 base from J, with 9 bases between. The CDR3 loop reads CASSEAGVFQETQYF. The CDR3 DNA reads TGTGCCAGCAGTGAAGCGGGGGTGTTCCAAGAGACCCAGTACTTC.

This chain joins TRBV6-6 and TRBJ2-7, with unresolved D. Germline CDR1 is MNHNY and CDR2 is SVGAGI (reference sequence). Trimming shortened V by 4 bases and J by 5 bases, and 15 bases separated the two germline ends. The CDR3 runs 14 residues. CDR3 nucleotide sequence: TGTGCCAGCAGTTCAACAACAGAAAGTGACGAGCAGTACTTC. The encoded protein is CASSSTTESDEQYF.

The rearrangement links TRBV2 to TRBJ2-3; maybe TRBD1 (5 bases). V lost 4 bases and J lost 0, with 8 bases in between. Germline CDR1 and CDR2: SNHLY and FYNNEI. CDR3 size: 14 residues. The CDR3 nucleotides are TGTGCCAGCAGTGTGACAGTTAGCACAGATACGCAGTATTTT. Translated: CASSVTVSTDTQYF.

The rearrangement joins TRBV6-6 to TRBJ2-7; 8 nucleotides match TRBD2. V was clipped by 7 bases and J by 5 bases; unmatched bases: 10. Per the germline V gene, CDR1 is MNHNY and CDR2 is SVGAGI (reference sequence). The CDR3 covers 14 residues. The chain's CDR3 is CASKNLAGIHEQYF. In nucleotides, the CDR3 is TGTGCCAGCAAAAATTTAGCGGGAATCCACGAGCAGTACTTC.

The genes are TRBV7-9 and TRBJ2-5, with TRBD1 matching over 9 bases. Germline CDR1 and CDR2: SEHNR and FQNEAQ (reference sequence). V trimming: 5 bases; J trimming: 3 bases; junction bases outside the gene matches: 10. This CDR3 contains 16 residues. This CDR3 is CASSPLTGGKEETQYF. The CDR3, as DNA: TGTGCCAGCAGCCCGTTAACAGGGGGCAAGGAAGAGACCCAGTACTTC.

The V call is TRBV12-5, the J call TRBJ2-1, with 9 bases fitting TRBD2. The germline CDR1 and CDR2 sequences are LGHNT and FRNRAP. The CDR3 sequence is 18 residues long. V was clipped by 2 bases and J by 7 bases; unmatched bases: 15. CDR3 in amino acids: CASGLTPGTSLNGNEQFF. In DNA, the CDR3 is TGTGCTAGTGGTTTGACCCCTGGGACTAGCTTAAATGGGAATGAGCAGTTCTTC. Full variable domain (rest looked up from reference TRBV12-5 and TRBJ2-1): DARVTQTPRHKVTEMGQEVTMRCQPILGHNTVFWYRQTMMQGLELLAYFRNRAPLDDSGMPKDRFSAEMPDATLATLKIQPSEPRDSAVYFCASGLTPGTSLNGNEQFFGPGTRLTVL.